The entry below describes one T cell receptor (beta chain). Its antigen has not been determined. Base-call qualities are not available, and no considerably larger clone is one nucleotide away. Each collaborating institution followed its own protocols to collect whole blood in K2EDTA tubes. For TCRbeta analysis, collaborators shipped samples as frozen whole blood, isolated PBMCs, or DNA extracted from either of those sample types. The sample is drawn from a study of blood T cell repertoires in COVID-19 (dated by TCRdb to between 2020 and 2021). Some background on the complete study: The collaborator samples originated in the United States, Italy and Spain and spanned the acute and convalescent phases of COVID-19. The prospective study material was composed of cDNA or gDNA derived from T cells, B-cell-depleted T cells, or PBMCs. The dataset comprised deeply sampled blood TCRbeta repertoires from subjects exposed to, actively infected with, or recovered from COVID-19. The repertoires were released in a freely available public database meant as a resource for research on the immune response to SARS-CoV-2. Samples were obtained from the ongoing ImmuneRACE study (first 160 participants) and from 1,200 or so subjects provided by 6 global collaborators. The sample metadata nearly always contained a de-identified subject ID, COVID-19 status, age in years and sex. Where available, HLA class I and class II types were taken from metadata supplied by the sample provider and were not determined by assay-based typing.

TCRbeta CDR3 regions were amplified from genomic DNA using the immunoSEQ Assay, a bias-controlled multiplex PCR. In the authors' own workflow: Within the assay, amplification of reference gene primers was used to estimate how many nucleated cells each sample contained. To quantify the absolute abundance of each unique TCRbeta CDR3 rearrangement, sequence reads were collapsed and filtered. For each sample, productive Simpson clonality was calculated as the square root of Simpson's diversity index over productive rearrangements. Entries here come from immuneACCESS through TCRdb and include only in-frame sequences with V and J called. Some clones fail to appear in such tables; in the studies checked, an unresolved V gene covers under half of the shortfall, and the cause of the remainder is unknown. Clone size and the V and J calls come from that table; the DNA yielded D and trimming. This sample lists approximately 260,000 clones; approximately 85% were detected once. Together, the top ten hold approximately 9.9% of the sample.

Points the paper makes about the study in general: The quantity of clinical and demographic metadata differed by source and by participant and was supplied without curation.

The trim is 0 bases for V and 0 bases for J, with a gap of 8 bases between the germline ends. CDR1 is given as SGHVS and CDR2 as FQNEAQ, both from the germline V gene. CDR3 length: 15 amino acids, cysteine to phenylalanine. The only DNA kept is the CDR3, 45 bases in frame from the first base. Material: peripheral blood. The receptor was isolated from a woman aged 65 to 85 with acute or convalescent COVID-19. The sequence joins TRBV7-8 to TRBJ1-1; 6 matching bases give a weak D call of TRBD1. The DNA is TGTGCCAGCAGCTTAGCCGGACAGATGAACACTGAAGCTTTCTTT. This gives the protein CASSLAGQMNTEAFF.